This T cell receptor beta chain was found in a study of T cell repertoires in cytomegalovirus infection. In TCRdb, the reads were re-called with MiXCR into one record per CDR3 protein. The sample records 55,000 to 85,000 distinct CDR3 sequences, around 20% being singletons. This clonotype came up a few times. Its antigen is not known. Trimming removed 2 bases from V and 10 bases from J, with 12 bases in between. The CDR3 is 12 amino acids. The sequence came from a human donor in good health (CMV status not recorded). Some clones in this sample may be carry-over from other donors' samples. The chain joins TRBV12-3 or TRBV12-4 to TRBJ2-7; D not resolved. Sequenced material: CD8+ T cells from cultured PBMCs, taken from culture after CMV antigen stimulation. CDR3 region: CASSLKIEEQYF. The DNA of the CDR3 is TGTGCCAGCAGTTTAAAAATAGAGGAACAGTACTTC.